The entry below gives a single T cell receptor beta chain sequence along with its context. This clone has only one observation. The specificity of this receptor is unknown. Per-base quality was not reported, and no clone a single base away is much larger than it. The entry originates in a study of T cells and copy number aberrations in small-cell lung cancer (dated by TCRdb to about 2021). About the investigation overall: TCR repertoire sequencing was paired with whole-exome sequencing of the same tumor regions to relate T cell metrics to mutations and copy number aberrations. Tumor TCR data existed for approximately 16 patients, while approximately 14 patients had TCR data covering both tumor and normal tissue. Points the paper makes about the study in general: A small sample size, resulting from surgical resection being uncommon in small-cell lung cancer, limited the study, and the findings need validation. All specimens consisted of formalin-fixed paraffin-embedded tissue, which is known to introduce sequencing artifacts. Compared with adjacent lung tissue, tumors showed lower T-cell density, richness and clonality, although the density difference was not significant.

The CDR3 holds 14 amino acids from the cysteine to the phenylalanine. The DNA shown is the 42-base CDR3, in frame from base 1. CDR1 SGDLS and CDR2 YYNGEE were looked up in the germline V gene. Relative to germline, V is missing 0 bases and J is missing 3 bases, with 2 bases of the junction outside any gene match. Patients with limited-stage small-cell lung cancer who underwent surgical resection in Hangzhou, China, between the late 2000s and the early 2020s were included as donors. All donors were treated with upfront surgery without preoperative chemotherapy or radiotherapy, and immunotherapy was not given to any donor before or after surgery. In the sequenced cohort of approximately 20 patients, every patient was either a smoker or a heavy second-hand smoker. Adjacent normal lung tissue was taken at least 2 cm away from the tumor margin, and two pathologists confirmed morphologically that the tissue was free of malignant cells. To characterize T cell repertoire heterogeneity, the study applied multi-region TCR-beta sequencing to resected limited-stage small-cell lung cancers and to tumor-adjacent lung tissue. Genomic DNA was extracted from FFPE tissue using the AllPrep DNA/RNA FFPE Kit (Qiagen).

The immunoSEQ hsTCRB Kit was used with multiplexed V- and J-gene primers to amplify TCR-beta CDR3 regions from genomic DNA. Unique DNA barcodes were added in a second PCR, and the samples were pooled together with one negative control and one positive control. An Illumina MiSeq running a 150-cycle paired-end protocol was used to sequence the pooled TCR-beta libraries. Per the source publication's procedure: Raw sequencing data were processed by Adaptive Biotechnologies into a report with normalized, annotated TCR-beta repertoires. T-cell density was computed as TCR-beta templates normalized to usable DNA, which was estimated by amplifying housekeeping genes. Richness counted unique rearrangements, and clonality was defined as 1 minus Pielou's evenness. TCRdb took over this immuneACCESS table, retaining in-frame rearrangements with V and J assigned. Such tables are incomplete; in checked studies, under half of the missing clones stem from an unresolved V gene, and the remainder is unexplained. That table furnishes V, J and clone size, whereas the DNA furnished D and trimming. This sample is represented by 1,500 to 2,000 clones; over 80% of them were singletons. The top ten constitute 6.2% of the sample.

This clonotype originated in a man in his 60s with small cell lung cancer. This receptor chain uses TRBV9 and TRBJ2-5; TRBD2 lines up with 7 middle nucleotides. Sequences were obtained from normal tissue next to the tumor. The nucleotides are TGTGCCAGCAGCGTAGGACTAGCAGAAGAGACCCAGTACTTC. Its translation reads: CASSVGLAEETQYF.